Detailed here is one T cell receptor (beta chain). The antigen remains unidentified. Assay version v3.0 of immunoSEQ was used, and it was run at survey level. Produced via immunoSEQ multiplex PCR; TCRdb's table is partial and in-frame only. The table shows around 20,000 clones, with roughly 78% occurring only once. The CDR3 spans 13 residues. V lost 5 bases and J lost 4; bases outside the gene matches: 2. Germline V gene sequence: CDR1 SGHNT, CDR2 YENEEA. The data stem from a study of long-term antiretroviral therapy in people with HIV. Study in general: The 2015 immediate-ART recommendation came about a decade after the earliest samples.

Study results and caveats: After ART, diversity increased yet remained lower than transplant donor controls.

Specimens held about 0.9-11 million cryopreserved PBMC prior to DNA extraction. The J gene is TRBJ1-1, the V gene TRBV11-3; 9 positions agree with TRBD1. This receptor was identified in a woman in her thirties or forties with HIV. Sequenced here: unsorted PBMCs, sampled at the start of antiretroviral therapy, before treatment. The CDR3 sequence: CASSLTGGTEAFF. As DNA, the CDR3 is TGTGCCAGCAGCCTGACAGGGGGCACTGAAGCTTTCTTT.